Listed below are T cell receptor beta chains from one sample, sequenced in a study of blood T cells in healthy people across ages. TCRdb called the 5' RACE reads again in MiXCR, with one record for every CDR3 protein. In the table there are 450,000 to 600,000 distinct CDR3 sequences, around a quarter of which are singletons. The data also belong to a second study, concerning T cells of mothers and their children.

The sequenced material came from blood. These receptor sequences come from a boy between 2 and 10 years old in good health. Each CDR3 is given with its conserved first and last residue. Fields, in order: V gene, CDR3 protein.

TRBV6-1	CASKDRGNQPQHF
TRBV5-5	CASRADGETQYF
TRBV9	CASSVRDSLLTGELFF
TRBV12-3/TRBV12-4	CASSPSGRGYNEQFF
TRBV9	CASSVDAGAEETQYF
TRBV5-1	CASSPGSVVEKLFF
TRBV5-5	CASSFYRVSNEKPFF
TRBV6-2/TRBV6-3	CASSYLRRGSSGDTIYF
TRBV12-3/TRBV12-4	CASTRDRSQPQHF
TRBV9	CASSPSGVSGDTDTQYF
TRBV19	CASSIGGGVHEQFF
TRBV12-3/TRBV12-4	CASSLGASVVETQYF
TRBV5-1	CASSLQENQPQHF
TRBV20-1	CSARDDRYYGYTF
TRBV28	CAALGSGELFF
TRBV2	CAKMTSSYEQYF
TRBV12-3/TRBV12-4	CASSVHVGSPLHF